This TCR beta chain was recovered during a study of response to subunit inactivated influenza vaccine. This clonotype was observed a few times. Its antigen is currently unknown. TCRdb ran MiXCR on the RT-PCR reads and lists one entry per CDR3 protein. The table records about 780,000 distinct CDR3 sequences, around 20% of them present only once. Regarding the study as a whole: With each seasonal influenza vaccination, the authors suggested, few new T cells are recruited.

CDR3 length equals 14 residues. The V end lost 1 base, the J end lost 4 bases, and 10 bases lay between the germline ends. CDR1 is SGHTA and CDR2 is FQGNSA in the germline V gene. The sequence came from a man aged 45-60 years who received an inactivated influenza vaccine. The source material was PBMCs from blood, sampled more than 4 days after vaccination. The chain carries TRBV7-2 and TRBJ1-1; possibly TRBD1 for D (5 bases). CDR3 DNA sequence: TGTGCCAGCAGCTTAGGTCGGGGGAGCACTGAAGCTTTCTTT. Its protein is CASSLGRGSTEAFF.